The clone carrying this T cell receptor beta chain was seen repeatedly, ten times or more. Its antigen remains unidentified. It was through 5'RACE template switching that TCR cDNA was made, with a universal primer site and UMIs added. TCRdb used MiXCR to reprocess the 5' RACE reads, holding one entry per CDR3 protein. Here the sample spans 250,000 to 400,000 distinct CDR3 sequences, over 3.5% being singletons. The length of the CDR3 is 16 residues. In germline, CDR1 is MGHRA, CDR2 YSYEKL. V shed 1 base, J shed 5 bases, and the junction held 11 bases outside the gene matches. The sample comes from a study of T cells after yellow fever vaccination. Study-wide results and limits: Peaking faster, on day 5 versus 15, the secondary response was nonetheless weaker. Abundant clonotypes from the bulk population could get into FACS-sorted repertoires as contaminants. A small proportion of clonotypes was detected in both the CD4 and CD8 compartments.

The clonotype comes from a man aged 18 to 30 who received the YFV17D yellow fever vaccine. The chain joins TRBV4-1 to TRBJ2-7, with 7 bases aligning to TRBD2. The sequences come from PBMCs, collected 15 days after the yellow fever booster vaccination. CDR3 amino acids: CASSQVVQGGLDEQYF. The CDR3 nucleotides are TGCGCCAGCAGCCAAGTTGTGCAGGGAGGGCTTGACGAGCAGTACTTC.